These 14 T cell receptor beta chains were all obtained from the same sample, sequenced in a study of beta chain features in type 1 diabetes. Whole-study results and caveats: TCRB CDR3s from Type 1 diabetes patients were moderately but significantly shorter in all four CD4+ subsets.

Isolated RNA was reverse transcribed in full, so expressed TCRB transcripts were sequenced. Repertoires were generated with immunoSEQ multiplex PCR, while TCRdb's copy carries only in-frame clones and drops some. The sample lists fewer than 350,000 clones, about 15% occurring once. Their antigens remain unidentified. The specimen sequenced was naive CD4+ T cells from blood. These receptor sequences come from a man between 18 and 29 years old with type 1 diabetes.

This clone was detected only a few times. V and J are TRBV5-6 and TRBJ2-7; 8 bases align to TRBD2. Germline assignment: CDR1 SGHDT and CDR2 YYEEEE. The J segment lost 4 bases and the V segment lost 0 bases, leaving 6 bases of the junction unmatched. This CDR3 spans 15 amino acids. The CDR3 spells CASSLAGLAGYEQYF. CDR3 DNA: TGTGCCAGCAGCTTGGCCGGGCTAGCGGGTTACGAGCAGTACTTC.

The chain combines TRBV19 with TRBJ2-1; 9 bases agree with TRBD1. Per germline, CDR1 LNHDA and CDR2 SQIVND (reference sequence). The CDR3 runs 16 residues. V lost 9 bases and J lost 0; bases outside the gene matches: 9. This chain's CDR3 is CASSRSGQGSYNEQFF. The CDR3 nucleotides are TGTGCCAGCAGCAGATCGGGACAGGGCTCCTACAATGAGCAGTTCTTC.

The J gene is TRBJ2-7, the V gene TRBV30; 8 bases fit TRBD1. Trimming removed 0 bases from V and 4 bases from J; junction bases left unmatched: 5. This CDR3 spans 14 amino acids. The germline CDR1 and CDR2 sequences are GTSNPN and SVGIG (reference sequence). The CDR3 DNA is TGTGCCTGGAGTGTACTCGACAGGGGATACGAGCAGTACTTC. Its translation is CAWSVLDRGYEQYF.

This clone was observed a handful of times. The V call is TRBV7-2, the J call TRBJ2-1; D perhaps matches TRBD1 (8 bases). This CDR3 contains 18 residues. Germline-derived CDR1 and CDR2 are SGHTA and FQGNSA. V was cut by 11 bases and J by 0 bases, with 26 bases left in between. The CDR3 protein is CAGGGTGGIRTSYNEQFF. The CDR3 DNA sequence: TGTGCCGGGGGGGGGACAGGCGGAATTAGAACCTCCTACAATGAGCAGTTCTTC.

This clone was found a few times. The chain links TRBV28 to TRBJ2-7; D unclear. Trimming removed 4 bases from V and 3 bases from J, with 10 bases in between. CDR3 length: 13 residues. The germline CDR1 and CDR2 sequences are MDHEN and SYDVKM. CDR3 in amino acids: CASSSGIYYEQYF. The CDR3 DNA reads as TGTGCCAGCAGTTCAGGTATTTACTACGAGCAGTACTTC.

V is TRBV9 and J is TRBJ1-4; tentatively, D is TRBD1 (6 bases). The V end lost 0 bases, the J end lost 3 bases, and 9 bases lay between the germline ends. The V gene's germline CDR1 is SGDLS and CDR2 YYNGEE. The CDR3 covers 15 residues. The CDR3 DNA reads as TGTGCCAGCAGCGTAGCGGGGGGCCCTAATGAAAAACTGTTTTTT. Its translation: CASSVAGGPNEKLFF.

This clone was counted a few times. V is TRBV27 and J is TRBJ1-5; D remains unclear. Germline CDR1 reads MNHEY; CDR2 reads SMNVEV (reference sequence). V lost 1 base and J 4 bases, leaving 14 bases between the germline ends. The CDR3 is 16 residues long. CDR3 coding DNA: TGTGCCAGCAGTTTATTACCACCGGGATGGAATCAGCCCCAGCATTTT. Encoded protein: CASSLLPPGWNQPQHF.

J is TRBJ1-1 and V is TRBV18; D not certain. The CDR3 is 14 amino acids. Germline CDR1 KGHSH, CDR2 LQKENI. With 2 bases removed from V and 8 bases from J, the gap between germline ends came to 15 bases. CDR3 nucleotide sequence: TGTGCCAGCTCACCAGTCGTTGGAGGTGGGGAAGCTTTCTTT. It specifies CASSPVVGGGEAFF.

The table lists this clone with a count of one. The chain combines TRBV7-7 with TRBJ2-5, with D unresolved. V lost 5 bases to trimming and J lost 4 bases, with 5 bases between them. This CDR3 contains 11 residues. Germline V lookup: CDR1 SSHAT, CDR2 FNYEAQ (reference sequence). In DNA, the CDR3 is TGTGCCAGCAGCCCCCGAGAGACCCAGTACTTC. Translating gives CASSPRETQYF.

This clone was picked up a small number of times. This chain links TRBV6-6 with TRBJ1-2, with D perhaps matching TRBD1 (6 bases). The V end lost 0 bases, the J end lost 4 bases, and 15 bases lay between the germline ends. The CDR3 runs 16 residues. Germline V gives CDR1 MNHNY, CDR2 SVGAGI (reference sequence). CDR3 residues: CASSYSGKGEGYGYTF. In DNA form, the CDR3 reads TGTGCCAGCAGTTACTCAGGGAAGGGGGAAGGCTATGGCTACACCTTC.

In its sample, this clone was seen a few times. The CDR3 DNA sequence: TGTGCCGCCAGCGCCTCTGGAAACACCATATATTTT. Its protein is CAASASGNTIYF. The chain uses TRBV13 and TRBJ1-3; D is unresolved. The V gene's germline CDR1 is PRHDT and CDR2 FYEKMQ (reference sequence). Between the trimmed V and J ends, which lost 11 bases and 0 bases, there was a span of 8 bases. This CDR3 contains 12 residues.

This clone turned up a few times. J is TRBJ2-6 and V is TRBV5-1, with no clear D. V lost 4 bases and J lost 4, with 15 bases in between. The CDR3 totals 16 residues. The germline CDR1 and CDR2 sequences are SGHRS and YFSETQ. The CDR3 sequence: CASSPRSSSGANVLTF. CDR3 in DNA: TGCGCCAGCAGCCCGCGCTCTTCCTCCGGGGCCAACGTCCTGACTTTC.

V gene TRBV29-1 combines with J gene TRBJ1-2; no clear D. The CDR3 extends over 12 amino acids. Looked up from germline, CDR1 is SQVTM and CDR2 is ANQGSEA. The ends were cut back, 8 bases at V and 7 bases at J, with 17 bases in the middle. As DNA, the CDR3 is TGCAGCTCGTGGCGGAAGGCGAGTGGCTACACCTTC. As protein: CSSWRKASGYTF.

The sample holds a few counts of this clone. The gene calls are TRBV15 and TRBJ1-5; D gene uncertain. The CDR3 sequence is 13 residues long. The germline V and J ends were trimmed by 1 base and 4 bases, with 5 bases remaining between them. Per germline, CDR1 LNHNV and CDR2 YYDKDF (reference sequence). The CDR3: CATSRGGNQPQHF. The CDR3 DNA is TGTGCCACCAGCAGAGGAGGAAATCAGCCCCAGCATTTT.